Listed here are 28 T cell receptor beta chains from one sample, sequenced in a study of breast tumors, draining lymph nodes, adjacent tissues (dated by TCRdb to the mid-2010s). Lymph node samples were obtained from the axillary draining lymph nodes of breast cancer patients. The library was produced with multiplex PCR. Instrument used: Illumina HiSeq 2000. Clones were called with MiXCR by TCRdb after fastp trimmed the public reads at Q25, and only in-frame beta chains were retained. Duplicate CDR3 protein sequences are folded into a single record with the most common DNA and genes. This sample comprises some 83,000 distinct CDR3 sequences, roughly a fifth of them detected only once. The ten most abundant clones make up 2% to 2.5% of the sample. The sample taken for sequencing was axillary lymph node tissue. All receptors come from a female donor with breast cancer. Some clones in this sample may be carry-over from other donors' samples.

Turning to this clonotype: Since the CDR3 does not end with the conserved phenylalanine or tryptophan, this likely comes from a read error. This chain joins TRBV15 and TRBJ1-5; TRBD1 might be the D (6 bases). The V and J ends lost 0 bases and 2 bases respectively, with 11 bases between them. The CDR3 loop spans 16 amino acids. Germline V gene lookup returns CDR1 LNHNV and CDR2 YYDKDF (reference sequence). CDR3 DNA sequence: TGTGCCACCAGCAGAGATCAGGGGCTAGGCAATCAGCCCCAGCATGTT. Translated, it gives CATSRDQGLGNQPQHV.

With respect to this clonotype: A much more abundant neighbour one base away suggests this may be a read error. The J gene is TRBJ1-2, the V gene TRBV6-2 or TRBV6-3; possibly TRBD1 for D (5 bases). The CDR3 covers 16 residues. The germline CDR1 and CDR2 sequences are MNHEY and SVGEGT. CDR3 coding DNA: TGTGCCAGCAGTTACTCGCTTTTACAGGACAACTGTGGCTACACCTTC. Translated, it gives CASSYSLLQDNCGYTF.

Ten or more counts support this clonotype. This chain links TRBV29-1 with TRBJ1-2; the match to TRBD1 covers 9 bases. Germline CDR1 SQVTM, CDR2 ANQGSEA. V lost 6 bases, J lost 8 bases, and 16 bases stayed unmatched. The CDR3 is made up of 15 amino acids. Here the CDR3 DNA reads TGCAGCGTCTCTACCCCCGGGACAGGGACCAAGGGCTACACCTTC. Protein product: CSVSTPGTGTKGYTF.

This clonotype was seen ten or more times. Here the CDR3 DNA reads TGCGCCAGCAGCCAAGATCGGAAAGATTATGGCTACACCTTC. This sequence encodes CASSQDRKDYGYTF. This chain joins TRBV4-3 and TRBJ1-2; D is unresolved. CDR1 is LGHNA and CDR2 is YSLEER in the germline V gene. Between the trimmed V and J ends, which lost 0 bases and 5 bases, there was a span of 10 bases. The length of the CDR3 is 14 residues.

There are a few counts of this clonotype. A much larger clonotype is one base distant, so this may be a read error. The CDR3 does not close with the conserved phenylalanine or tryptophan, likely indicating a read error. The chain combines TRBV12-3 or TRBV12-4 with TRBJ2-5; a possible D gene is TRBD2 (6 bases). The CDR3 spans 12 residues. V was clipped by 8 bases and J by 1 base, with 8 bases between them. CDR3 amino acids: CASGTLQETQYL. The DNA for the CDR3 is TGTGCCAGCGGGACTCTCCAAGAGACCCAGTACCTC.

This clonotype came up many times. J is TRBJ2-6 and V is TRBV7-8, with 9 bases identical to TRBD1. This CDR3 spans 19 amino acids. After removal of 0 bases from V and 3 bases from J, the junction contained 9 bases not matched to a gene. The germline V gene has CDR1 SGHVS and CDR2 FQNEAQ. The CDR3: CASSLASGQGTGGANVLTF. In nucleotides, the CDR3 is TGTGCCAGCAGCTTAGCTTCGGGACAGGGTACGGGTGGGGCCAACGTCCTGACTTTC.

The gene calls are TRBV29-1 and TRBJ2-7; TRBD2 agrees at 11 bases. The CDR3 length is 16 residues. With 7 bases clipped from V and 6 bases from J, the junction kept 17 bases outside the gene matches. The V gene's germline CDR1 is SQVTM and CDR2 ANQGSEA. CDR3 nucleotides: TGCAGCGAGCCGCGGGGGGCTAGCGGGGGGACCTTCGAGCAGTACTTC. Protein: CSEPRGASGGTFEQYF.

This clonotype was picked up one time. Since a much larger clone is just one base distant, this may be a read error. The chain carries TRBV19 and TRBJ2-1; 10 bases are shared with TRBD2. CDR3 length equals 16 residues. CDR1 is LNHDA and CDR2 is SQIVND in the germline V gene (reference sequence). The CDR3 DNA is TGTGCCAGTAGTATACAGGGAGCGGGAGGGGATCATGAGCAGTCCTTC. It encodes CASSIQGAGGDHEQSF.

This clonotype was seen repeatedly, ten times or more. The rearrangement joins TRBV19 to TRBJ2-7; tentatively, D is TRBD1 or TRBD2 (5 bases each). Trimming shortened V by 2 bases and J by 7 bases, and 18 bases separated the two germline ends. Germline V gives CDR1 LNHDA, CDR2 SQIVND (reference sequence). The length of the CDR3 is 15 residues. The CDR3 DNA reads TGTGCCAGTAGTATATTGGGGCTCAACGGGAAGGAGCAGTACTTC. This sequence encodes CASSILGLNGKEQYF.

This chain links TRBV28 with TRBJ2-3, with 11 positions matching TRBD1. CDR1 and CDR2 (germline): MDHEN, SYDVKM. The CDR3 has 15 residues. The junction had 7 bases not matched to a gene; V was cut back by 7 bases and J by 4 bases. The CDR3 DNA is TGTGCCAGCACCGGACAGGGGGCTAACGCAGATACGCAGTATTTT. Amino acids: CASTGQGANADTQYF.

This clonotype was recorded many times. V is TRBV20-1 and J is TRBJ2-7, with TRBD2 matching 11 bases. The CDR3 length is 16 residues. Germline CDR1 and CDR2: DFQATT and SNEGSKA (reference sequence). Trimming removed 5 bases from V and 2 bases from J; junction bases left unmatched: 11. CDR3 bases: TGCAGTGCTCTTTCCGTTAGCGGGAGGGGGGCCTACGAGCAGTACTTC. It is translated as CSALSVSGRGAYEQYF.

This clonotype has a count of ten or more. The chain employs TRBV15 and TRBJ2-7; D is unclear. CDR3 length: 13 amino acids. Germline lookup yields CDR1 LNHNV and CDR2 YYDKDF (reference sequence). Trimming stripped 0 bases from V and 6 bases from J, with 9 bases between. CDR3 DNA: TGTGCCACCAGCAGAGATTTGGGTACCGAGCAGTACTTC. This encodes CATSRDLGTEQYF.

This clonotype has more than one count but fewer than ten. The genes are TRBV28 and TRBJ2-5; D is possibly TRBD1 (6 bases). The CDR3 consists of 12 residues. V shed 10 bases and J shed 3 bases, with 12 bases lying between them. Germline assignment: CDR1 MDHEN and CDR2 SYDVKM. CDR3 DNA: TGTGCCACGAGGGGGTGGGAAGAGACCCAGTACTTC. Translating it yields CATRGWEETQYF.

On this clonotype: This clone may be a read error of a much larger clone one base away. The chain is built from TRBV30 and TRBJ1-6; D is ambiguous. Germline V gene data show CDR1 as GTSNPN and CDR2 as SVGIG (reference sequence). CDR3 size: 12 residues. CDR3: CARSSRNSPLHF. The CDR3 nucleotides read TGTGCCCGGAGCTCCCGCAATTCACCCCTCCACTTT.

This clonotype was detected many times. This chain connects TRBV20-1 to TRBJ1-4; TRBD1 might be the D (6 bases). CDR1 DFQATT and CDR2 SNEGSKA come from the germline V gene (reference sequence). V lost 6 bases, J lost 3 bases, and 14 bases lay in between. CDR3 length: 14 residues. CDR3 nucleotides: TGCAGTGCAACCCCCAGGGGCCCTAATGAAAAACTGTTTTTT. Protein sequence: CSATPRGPNEKLFF.

The chain carries TRBV6-1 and TRBJ1-1; D uncertain. Looked up from germline, CDR1 is MNHNS and CDR2 is SASEGT. CDR3 length equals 15 residues. V dropped 4 bases and J dropped 1 base, with 13 bases sitting between them. CDR3 sequence (DNA): TGTGCCAGCAGTGGGCAGACGAGTTGGAACACTGAAGCTTTCTTT. Its translation is CASSGQTSWNTEAFF.

This clonotype was seen a handful of times. The genes are TRBV25-1 and TRBJ1-1; D gene uncertain. Trimming removed 5 bases at V and 8 bases at J, with 12 bases between. The CDR3 loop spans 12 amino acids. CDR1 is MGHDK and CDR2 is SYGVNS in the germline V gene. CDR3 loop: CASSLGSVEAFF. CDR3 bases: TGTGCCAGCAGTTTGGGATCAGTCGAAGCTTTCTTT.

This clonotype came up a few times. J is TRBJ1-2 and V is TRBV3-1, with D perhaps matching TRBD1 (6 bases). Looked up from germline, CDR1 is LGHDT and CDR2 is YNNKEL (reference sequence). This CDR3 region has 13 residues. Trimming took 1 base from V and 4 from J, leaving 7 bases between them. The CDR3 region has the DNA TGTGCCAGCAGCCAAGGGGGGCCCTATGGCTACACCTTC. This encodes CASSQGGPYGYTF.

This clonotype was picked up many times. The rearrangement uses TRBV20-1 and TRBJ1-3; D gene ambiguous. CDR1 DFQATT and CDR2 SNEGSKA come from the germline V gene (reference sequence). The CDR3 covers 14 residues. Trimming pared 3 bases from V and 2 bases from J, leaving 11 bases between. The CDR3 region has the DNA TGCAGTGCTAGCTGGGGAGGGACTGGAAACACCATATATTTT. Encoded protein: CSASWGGTGNTIYF.

V is TRBV12-3 or TRBV12-4 and J is TRBJ1-5; D uncertain. V was clipped by 2 bases and J by 3 bases, with 14 bases between them. The CDR3 consists of 16 residues. In DNA, the CDR3 is TGTGCCAGCAGTTTAATACCGGAGAGTTCCAATCAGCCCCAGCATTTT. Translation: CASSLIPESSNQPQHF.

The table lists this clonotype with a few counts. This chain joins TRBV11-3 and TRBJ2-1; TRBD2 agrees at 7 bases. The trim removed 3 bases at V and 8 bases at J, leaving 16 bases unmatched. Looked up from germline, CDR1 is SGHNT and CDR2 is YENEEA. The CDR3 runs 17 residues. For the CDR3, the DNA is TGTGCCAGCAGCTTGCGCCGGGGTGGCGGGAGTGGAGATGAGCAGTTCTTC. Protein product: CASSLRRGGGSGDEQFF.

Points on this clonotype: Since a much larger clone is just one base distant, this may be a read error. The V gene is TRBV4-2, the J gene TRBJ2-3, with 12 bases that match TRBD2. The CDR3 runs 17 residues. J gave up 8 bases and V 2 bases, and 11 bases lay outside the gene matches. Germline V gene data show CDR1 as LGHNA and CDR2 as YNFKEQ. CDR3 in amino acids: CASSQLLAGGSGGTQYF. CDR3 DNA sequence: TGTGCCAGCAGCCAACTACTAGCGGGAGGTTCGGGGGGTACGCAGTATTTT.

This clonotype was detected once. This chain uses TRBV28 with TRBJ1-6, with TRBD1 matching over 7 bases. The germline V gene encodes CDR1 MDHEN and CDR2 SYDVKM. Unmatched junction bases numbered 10, after V lost 9 bases and J lost 5 bases. The CDR3 runs 15 residues. The CDR3 loop is CASLPIDRDNSPLHF. The DNA of the CDR3 is TGTGCCAGTCTACCTATCGACAGGGATAATTCACCCCTCCACTTT.

This clonotype has a handful of counts. One junction end does not reproduce the germline sequence, and a read error may be involved. The chain links TRBV18 to TRBJ2-7; 7 bases align to TRBD2. The CDR3 contains 14 residues. Germline V lookup: CDR1 KGHSH, CDR2 LQKENI. This CDR3 is CASSPGEGSHEQYF. The CDR3, as DNA: TGTGCCAGCTCACCAGGGGAGGGCTCCCACGAGCAGTACTTC.

Regarding this clonotype: A much more abundant neighbour one base away suggests this may be a read error. V usage is TRBV10-2 and J usage is TRBJ2-6; D is possibly TRBD1 (7 bases). This CDR3 comprises 16 residues. Germline V gene lookup returns CDR1 WSHSY and CDR2 SAAADI. CDR3 amino acids: CTSNDRAAGGANVLTF. The CDR3 region has the DNA TGCACCAGCAATGACAGGGCTGCGGGAGGGGCCAACGTCCTGACTTTC.

In its sample, this clonotype was seen many times. The V gene is TRBV12-3 or TRBV12-4, the J gene TRBJ1-5; D gene ambiguous. With 5 bases removed from V and 0 bases from J, the gap between germline ends came to 8 bases. This CDR3 has 14 residues. CDR3 in amino acids: CASSEANSNQPQHF. Written as DNA, the CDR3 is TGTGCCAGCAGTGAAGCGAATAGCAATCAGCCCCAGCATTTT.

On this clonotype: This likely comes from a read error, as the CDR3 has no conserved phenylalanine or tryptophan at its end. This chain joins TRBV5-1 and TRBJ2-5; weak D call: TRBD2 (5 bases). This CDR3 comprises 12 residues. CDR1 SGHRS and CDR2 YFSETQ come from the germline V gene. The CDR3, as DNA: TGCGCCAGTAGCTTGGGAGAAGAGACCCAGTACTTA. This encodes CASSLGEETQYL.

The sample holds many counts of this clonotype. This chain uses TRBV4-1 with TRBJ2-7; 14 nucleotides agree with TRBD2. The germline V gene has CDR1 MGHRA and CDR2 YSYEKL. Unmatched junction bases numbered 5, after V lost 3 bases and J lost 4 bases. CDR3 length: 16 amino acids. CDR3 residues: CASSQGTSGSGYEQYF. The CDR3 DNA reads as TGCGCCAGCAGCCAGGGGACTAGCGGGAGTGGGTACGAGCAGTACTTC.